This T cell receptor (beta chain) was found in a study of shared clonotypes between healthy human individuals. Study-wide findings and caveats: Clonotype sharing among donors was thought likely to change with sequencing depth.

Naivety among CD8 cells was defined by CD45RO negativity and positive CCR7 selection, thereby excluding terminally differentiated effector memory CD45RA+ cells. Each sample came from a Caucasian adult donor living in Nashville, Tennessee. Germline CDR1 SGHDT, CDR2 YYEEEE. Trimming stripped 0 bases from V and 4 bases from J, with 16 bases between. This CDR3 is built from 16 residues. Details on this clone: Its target is not known.

Original methodology: ImmunoSEQ only sent back junction sequences with no quality scores, so filtering was done differently. Some clones are missing from TCRdb's copy, which holds only in-frame ones; the method was immunoSEQ multiplex PCR. That table supplies the V and J calls and clone size; D and trimming were determined from the DNA. The table includes around 2,000,000 clones, approximately 94% detected once. Sequencing used naive CD8+ T cells sorted from blood. The chain links TRBV5-6 to TRBJ1-2; D is unclear. This clonotype was sampled from a man younger than 35 in good health. CDR3 bases: TGTGCCAGCAGCTTGGCCGAGGCGGGAGCCATCTATGGCTACACCTTC. Translation: CASSLAEAGAIYGYTF.